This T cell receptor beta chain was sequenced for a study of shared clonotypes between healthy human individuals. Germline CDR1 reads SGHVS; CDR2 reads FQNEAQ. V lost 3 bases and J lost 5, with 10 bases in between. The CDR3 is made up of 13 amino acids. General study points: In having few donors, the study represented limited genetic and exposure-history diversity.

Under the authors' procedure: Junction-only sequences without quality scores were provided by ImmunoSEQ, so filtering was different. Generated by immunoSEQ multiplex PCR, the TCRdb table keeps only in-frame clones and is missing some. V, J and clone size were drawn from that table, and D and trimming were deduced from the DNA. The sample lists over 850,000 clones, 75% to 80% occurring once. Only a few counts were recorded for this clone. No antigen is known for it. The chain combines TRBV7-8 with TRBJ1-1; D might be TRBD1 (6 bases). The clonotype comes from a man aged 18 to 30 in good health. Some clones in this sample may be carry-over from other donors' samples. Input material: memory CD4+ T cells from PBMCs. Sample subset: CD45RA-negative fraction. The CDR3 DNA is TGTGCCAGCAGCTTTGACCAGGGGACTGAAGCTTTCTTT. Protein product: CASSFDQGTEAFF.